This TCR beta chain emerged from a study of T-cell reconstitution after alpha-beta-depleted transplantation in children. Study-level results: Several patients had high TCRbeta diversity at day 60; it came from surviving recipient T cells and thymic progenitors. It was reported that alpha-beta T cells came from several hundred expanded graft clones (about two months after transplant).

Comments on this clonotype: The antigen remains unidentified. The junction does not match germline at one end; this may be a read error.

From germline, CDR1 is SSHAT and CDR2 FNYEAQ (reference sequence). The CDR3 spans 14 residues. Construction of the TCRbeta library involved unique molecular identifiers. MiXCR, run by TCRdb on the PCR reads, gives a single entry per CDR3 protein. The top ten clones hold around 2.2% of a sample with approximately 500,000 distinct CDR3 sequences, about 10% of them seen once. The origin of this receptor is a child aged 2-15 years with inherited bone marrow failure, due to receive a stem cell transplant. The sequences come from PBMCs, collected before TCRalphabeta/CD19-depleted stem cell transplant. The V gene is TRBV7-7, the J gene TRBJ2-5; weak D call: TRBD2 (6 bases). The CDR3 sequence is CASSPDRERETQYF. CDR3 bases: TGTGCTAGCAGCCCGGACCGGGAGAGGGAGACCCAGTACTTC.